The next 3 T cell receptor beta chains were all read from a single sample in a study of early stage breast cancer tumors. This table comes from immunoSEQ multiplex PCR, and its TCRdb copy is limited to in-frame clones, with some not included. The sample records tens of thousands of clones, 60% to 85% being singletons. The specimen was blood. Every receptor here comes from a person younger than 45 with breast cancer.

The V and J genes are TRBV5-4 and TRBJ2-3; TRBD2 aligns across 7 bases. The CDR3 is made up of 17 amino acids. CDR1 is SGHNT and CDR2 is YYREEE in the germline V gene (reference sequence). V shed 3 bases and J 0 bases; nucleotides not matched to a gene: 10. Written as DNA, the CDR3 is TGTGCCAGCAGCTCGCCCTTTAGCGGGCCAAGCACAGATACGCAGTATTTT. Its protein is CASSSPFSGPSTDTQYF.

The genes are TRBV4-3 and TRBJ2-7; possibly TRBD2 for D (6 bases). Per germline, CDR1 LGHNA and CDR2 YSLEER. This CDR3 has 15 residues. V was pared by 4 bases and J by 3 bases, with 16 bases between. CDR3 sequence: CASSLLWDGGYEQYF. Written as DNA, the CDR3 is TGCGCCAGCAGCCTCCTATGGGACGGGGGCTACGAGCAGTACTTC.

This clone was counted only a few times. The chain is built from TRBV7-9 and TRBJ1-3; D perhaps matches TRBD1 (6 bases). Germline V gives CDR1 SEHNR, CDR2 FQNEAQ (reference sequence). The CDR3 totals 13 residues. V lost 5 bases and J 4 bases, leaving 9 bases between the germline ends. DNA of the CDR3: TGTGCCAGCAGCCCCCAGGGGGGAAACACCATATATTTT. Protein: CASSPQGGNTIYF.